This T cell receptor (beta chain) was recorded in a study of neoadjuvant anti-PD-1 for oral cavity cancer (dated by TCRdb to the early 2020s). Context from the whole study: Before undergoing curative-intent surgical resection, most patients got three to four biweekly nivolumab doses at 3 mg/kg. For patients who did not progress, a fourth nivolumab dose was given around day 43, followed by definitive surgical resection on days 50-56. Responders were defined as patients with complete response, partial response or stable disease by RECIST 1.1; non-responders were defined as patients with progression. The parent correlative cohort included 11 to 13 patients, with an approximately 32% response rate. The paper's findings and limits, for the study overall: Only a few patients per response group were included in the TCR analyses, and the authors called for validation in larger cohorts. Higher pretreatment blood TCRbeta clonality and lower post-treatment tumor TCRbeta clonality were correlated with higher pretreatment blood Treg/Th17 ratios. After neoadjuvant nivolumab, significantly higher T cell clonality (Gini index) was found within PBMCs in non-responders than in responders.

Concerning this clone itself: Its target antigen remains unknown. Base qualities are missing; no much larger clone stands one base away.

After removal of 0 bases from V and 4 bases from J, the junction retains 3 bases not matched to a gene. CDR1 KGHSH and CDR2 LQKENI are derived from the germline V gene. CDR3 length: 15 amino acids, cysteine to phenylalanine. Only the CDR3 part of the read is kept: 45 bases, read in frame from the first base. The meaning of the sample's time point label: before neoadjuvant nivolumab. None of the patients had received prior systemic or radiation treatment, and all were newly diagnosed with stage II-IVA oral cavity squamous cell carcinoma. The cohort consisted of patients with HPV-negative, locally advanced oral cavity squamous cell carcinoma. Peripheral blood mononuclear cells were analyzed directly, without maintenance or expansion in culture. The samples were drawn from a longitudinal correlative study tied to a single-arm phase II trial testing neoadjuvant nivolumab in oral cavity squamous cell carcinoma. Subject-matched pre- and post-treatment PBMCs and tumors from three responders and three non-responders were subjected to genomic DNA-based TCRbeta sequencing. Peripheral blood mononuclear cells were collected before nivolumab treatment and were collected again after treatment, at the time of surgery. The Maxwell RSC DNA from Cells kit was used to isolate genomic DNA from PBMCs.

For deep sequencing, each PBMC sample was run in six replicates, with libraries mostly built from 480 ng of input genomic DNA. Following the manufacturer's instructions, the team built TCRbeta libraries using the immunoSEQ hsTCRbeta kit. The finished libraries were brought together in one pool at roughly 3 nM, which was then read using an Illumina NovaSeq 6000 S4 flow cell. From the authors' description of their analysis: The immunoSEQ Analyzer was used for raw data preprocessing and quality control. The analysis was restricted to productive rearrangements, with each unique CDR3 amino acid sequence defining a clonotype. Using the R package tcR, the researchers computed the Gini-Simpson index as their estimate of repertoire clonality. Gini indices were compared with Student's t test, and associations with tumor size change were assessed by Pearson correlation. TCRdb mirrors the immuneACCESS table, restricted to in-frame sequences. Some clones are absent from its copies; in checked studies, under half trace to an unresolved V gene, and the reason for the others is unknown. V and J calls and clone size come straight from that table; D and trimming were deduced from the DNA. This sample is represented by approximately 16,000 clones; approximately 67% of them were singletons. Of the sample, approximately 2.4% is held by the ten largest clones.

The sample in question was PBMCs, obtained before nivolumab (anti-PD-1) treatment. This TCR was recovered from a person aged 35 to 85 with oral cavity squamous cell carcinoma. The chain is made from TRBV18 and TRBJ2-3, and 8 junction bases match TRBD2. The DNA sequence reads TGTGCCAGCTCACCACCGACTAGCGCATCAGATACGCAGTATTTT. This codes for CASSPPTSASDTQYF.